The next 17 T cell receptor beta chains were all read from a single sample in a study of shared clonotypes between healthy human individuals. The data were produced by immunoSEQ multiplex PCR, yet TCRdb's version contains in-frame clones alone and is incomplete. The sample includes about 1.5 million clones, approximately 98% seen only once; the top ten take around 0.45%. The source material was naive CD4+ T cells sorted from blood. Subset meaning: CD45RA+ positively selected. The receptors stem from a man in his thirties or forties in good health.

The V gene is TRBV5-4, the J gene TRBJ2-7; D gene uncertain. Germline values: CDR1 SGHNT, CDR2 YYREEE (reference sequence). The CDR3 sequence is 16 residues long. Trimming took 0 bases from V and 4 from J, leaving 17 bases between them. The CDR3 region is CASSLVSGGPPYEQYF. The CDR3 nucleotides read TGTGCCAGCAGCTTGGTCTCCGGTGGGCCGCCTTACGAGCAGTACTTC.

The rearrangement links TRBV7-9 to TRBJ2-1, with 9 positions matching TRBD1. V was pared by 4 bases and J by 6 bases, with 4 bases of the junction left unmatched. Germline loops: CDR1 SEHNR, CDR2 FQNEAQ (reference sequence). The CDR3 spans 14 residues. CDR3 region: CASSWTDRGNEQFF. As DNA, the CDR3 is TGTGCCAGCAGCTGGACGGACAGGGGCAATGAGCAGTTCTTC. Combining the CDR3 with reference TRBV7-9 and TRBJ2-1 gives the whole variable domain DTGVSQNPRHKITKRGQNVTFRCDPISEHNRLYWYRQTLGQGPEFLTYFQNEAQLEKSRLLSDRFSAERPKGSFSTLEIQRTEQGDSAMYLCASSWTDRGNEQFFGPGTRLTVL.

The chain employs TRBV18 and TRBJ2-5, with D hard to call. The CDR3 consists of 13 residues. Germline V gene lookup returns CDR1 KGHSH and CDR2 LQKENI. The germline V and J ends were trimmed by 10 bases and 4 bases, with 16 bases remaining between them. As DNA, the CDR3 is TGTGCCACCAACCTCGAGTTGAGAGAGACCCAGTACTTC. Protein sequence: CATNLELRETQYF.

As for this clone: Distinct nucleotide sequences in the sample also encode this CDR3. The chain combines TRBV5-1 with TRBJ1-1; no reliable D call. V lost 5 bases and J lost 1, with 9 bases in between. Germline V gives CDR1 SGHRS, CDR2 YFSETQ. The CDR3 length is 13 residues. This CDR3 reads CASSSGPNTEAFF. The CDR3 nucleotides read TGCGCCAGCAGTTCAGGTCCGAACACTGAAGCTTTCTTT.

The CDR3 nucleotides read TGCGCCAGCAGCCAACCGGGCGCTGCAGTCTACGAGCAGTACTTC. Translating gives CASSQPGAAVYEQYF. The rearrangement links TRBV4-3 to TRBJ2-7; D ambiguous. The CDR3 sequence is 15 residues long. Germline V gene lookup returns CDR1 LGHNA and CDR2 YSLEER. V was cut by 2 bases and J by 3 bases, with 14 bases left in between.

The V and J genes are TRBV14 and TRBJ2-1; 9 bases match TRBD2. Germline V lookup: CDR1 SGHDN, CDR2 FVKESK. The CDR3 extends over 18 amino acids. Trimming at V came to 2 bases and at J to 8 bases, leaving 16 bases not matched to a gene. As DNA, the CDR3 is TGTGCCAGCAGCCAATATAGGACTAGCGCAGGTGGGGAAGATGAGCAGTTCTTC. It codes for CASSQYRTSAGGEDEQFF.

This sequence joins TRBV10-3 and TRBJ2-3; D gene uncertain. V was trimmed by 0 bases and J by 5 bases, leaving 15 bases between them. This CDR3 comprises 16 residues. Germline CDR1 reads ENHRY; CDR2 reads SYGVKD. The CDR3 nucleotides are TGTGCCATCAGTGAGTCCGGCAGCTACGGCGTAGATACGCAGTATTTT. It translates to CAISESGSYGVDTQYF.

This clone came up once. The rearrangement joins TRBV11-3 to TRBJ2-5; 9 nucleotides line up with TRBD2. From germline, CDR1 is SGHNT and CDR2 YENEEA. The CDR3 has 17 residues. The ends lost 1 base at V and 2 bases at J; junction bases unmatched: 8. In DNA, the CDR3 is TGTGCCAGCAGCTTAGGTGGCGCGGGGGGGTCACAAGAGACCCAGTACTTC. Encoded protein: CASSLGGAGGSQETQYF.

The chain employs TRBV11-3 and TRBJ2-2, with 9 bases that match TRBD2. The V gene end was trimmed by 4 bases and the J gene end by 5 bases; junction bases not matched to a gene: 8. The CDR3 sequence is 16 residues long. Germline V gene sequence: CDR1 SGHNT, CDR2 YENEEA. CDR3 nucleotides: TGTGCCAGCAGCTCGGCTAGCGGGGCGCTGACCGGGGAGCTGTTTTTT. This translates into CASSSASGALTGELFF.

The V and J genes are TRBV5-5 and TRBJ2-7; 12 positions agree with TRBD2. After removal of 6 bases from V and 0 bases from J, the junction contained 7 bases not matched to a gene. Germline V gene sequence: CDR1 SGHKS, CDR2 YYEKEE (reference sequence). CDR3 length: 16 residues. This CDR3 reads CASTPRTSGNSYEQYF. In DNA, the CDR3 is TGTGCCAGCACTCCGAGGACTAGCGGGAACTCCTACGAGCAGTACTTC. The variable domain in full, completed from reference TRBV5-5 and TRBJ2-7, reads DAGVTQSPTHLIKTRGQQVTLRCSPISGHKSVSWYQQVLGQGPQFIFQYYEKEERGRGNFPDRFSARQFPNYSSELNVNALLLGDSALYLCASTPRTSGNSYEQYFGPGTRLTVT.

The V call is TRBV9, the J call TRBJ2-7; no firm D call. The germline V gene has CDR1 SGDLS and CDR2 YYNGEE. CDR3 length: 15 residues. The V and J ends lost 4 bases and 3 bases respectively, with 17 bases between them. The CDR3 DNA is TGTGCCAGCAGCCCCAACCGCTTTATCGGCTACGAGCAGTACTTC. Protein sequence: CASSPNRFIGYEQYF.

The chain is built from TRBV4-2 and TRBJ2-6, with D possibly matching TRBD1 (6 bases). The V and J ends lost 0 bases and 0 bases respectively, with 12 bases between them. CDR1 is LGHNA, CDR2 YNFKEQ, per germline. CDR3 size: 18 residues. For the CDR3, the DNA is TGTGCCAGCAGCCAAGAATCTGGACAGTTCTCTGGGGCCAACGTCCTGACTTTC. As protein: CASSQESGQFSGANVLTF.

This chain uses TRBV7-6 with TRBJ1-3; TRBD1 agrees at 8 bases. The CDR3 totals 16 residues. The germline V gene encodes CDR1 SGHVS and CDR2 FNYEAQ. V lost 5 bases and J lost 6; bases outside the gene matches: 12. The CDR3 here is CASSQVARDRTNTIYF. CDR3 sequence (DNA): TGTGCCAGCAGCCAAGTAGCCCGGGACAGGACAAACACCATATATTTT. Based on the CDR3 plus reference TRBV7-6 and TRBJ1-3, the full variable domain is GAGVSQSPRYKVTKRGQDVALRCDPISGHVSLYWYRQALGQGPEFLTYFNYEAQQDKSGLPNDRFSAERPEGSISTLTIQRTEQRDSAMYRCASSQVARDRTNTIYFGEGSWLTVV.

This rearrangement joins TRBV6-1 to TRBJ1-1, with a possible D match to TRBD1 (6 bases). V was clipped by 4 bases and J by 1 base, with 10 bases between them. The CDR3 has 14 residues. CDR1 and CDR2 from the germline V gene are MNHNS and SASEGT. CDR3 sequence: CASSAGVGNTEAFF. The DNA for the CDR3 is TGTGCCAGCAGTGCAGGGGTTGGGAACACTGAAGCTTTCTTT.

V usage is TRBV10-2 and J usage is TRBJ2-7, with D tentatively TRBD1 (6 bases). This CDR3 is 12 amino acids long. The germline CDR1 and CDR2 sequences are WSHSY and SAAADI. Trimming took off 6 bases at V and 6 bases at J, with 12 bases between the two ends. In DNA form, the CDR3 reads TGCGCCAGCAGGTTCACAGGGATCGAGCAGTACTTC. Its protein product is CASRFTGIEQYF.

The chain employs TRBV5-4 and TRBJ1-4, with unresolved D. The CDR3 is made up of 14 amino acids. From germline, CDR1 is SGHNT and CDR2 YYREEE (reference sequence). V was shortened by 4 bases and J by 6 bases, with 13 bases between the two germline ends. Written as DNA, the CDR3 is TGTGCCAGCAGCCCTACGGTTGCGGATGAAAAACTGTTTTTT. Its protein is CASSPTVADEKLFF. The entire variable domain, with the rest obtained from reference TRBV5-4 and TRBJ1-4, is as follows: ETGVTQSPTHLIKTRGQQVTLRCSSQSGHNTVSWYQQALGQGPQFIFQYYREEENGRGNFPPRFSGLQFPNYSSELNVNALELDDSALYLCASSPTVADEKLFFGSGTQLSVL.

The CDR3 here is CASSLADWRSNEQFF. CDR3 in DNA: TGTGCCAGCAGCTTGGCCGATTGGAGGAGCAATGAGCAGTTCTTC. The chain has TRBV5-4 and TRBJ2-1, with a tentative D call TRBD2 (5 bases). V gave up 0 bases and J gave up 6 bases, with 13 bases separating them. The germline CDR1 and CDR2 sequences are SGHNT and YYREEE (reference sequence). The CDR3 has 15 residues.